This T cell receptor beta chain is from a study of blood T cell repertoires in COVID-19. The overall study: The United States, Italy and Spain supplied acute and convalescent COVID-19 samples. Nucleic acid was either cDNA or gDNA, and it came from T cells, B-cell-depleted T cells, or PBMCs.

Source study methods: Estimated nucleated cell counts came from reference gene primer amplification. The data were produced by immunoSEQ multiplex PCR, yet TCRdb's version contains in-frame clones alone and is incomplete. V and J calls plus clone size are reproduced from that table; the DNA served to infer D and trimming. The sample records about 96,000 clones, approximately 84% being singletons. The CDR3 extends over 13 amino acids. Germline V gene sequence: CDR1 SGHNT, CDR2 YENEEA. The ends were cut back, 8 bases at V and 4 bases at J, with 12 bases in the middle. Sample: peripheral blood. The chain carries TRBV11-3 and TRBJ1-5; maybe TRBD1 (5 bases). This TCR derives from an older woman with acute or convalescent COVID-19. CDR3 in amino acids: CASGAGGNQPQHF. In nucleotides, the CDR3 is TGTGCCAGCGGCGCTGGGGGGAATCAGCCCCAGCATTTT.